Presented here are 13 T cell receptor beta chains from one specimen sequenced in a study of blood T cell repertoires in COVID-19. The table came from immunoSEQ multiplex PCR; TCRdb's copy has only in-frame clones and leaves some out. The sample lists 150,000 or so clones, over 65% occurring once. Sequenced input: peripheral blood. The source of these receptors is a woman older than 75 with active or convalescent COVID-19.

This sequence joins TRBV2 and TRBJ2-1; TRBD1 aligns across 11 bases. CDR1 and CDR2 (germline): SNHLY, FYNNEI. Germline trimming cut 2 bases from V and 9 bases from J; bases unmatched to any gene: 6. This CDR3 is built from 15 residues. The CDR3 DNA sequence: TGTGCCAGCAGTGAATCTTGGACAGGGGGCCGTGAGCAGTTCTTC. This codes for CASSESWTGGREQFF.

The chain employs TRBV30 and TRBJ1-5, with D possibly TRBD1 on 6 matching bases. CDR1 GTSNPN and CDR2 SVGIG come from the germline V gene (reference sequence). The CDR3 contains 14 residues. The CDR3 sequence is CERGGPSGEQPQHF. For the CDR3, the DNA is TGTGAAAGGGGCGGGCCCTCAGGGGAGCAGCCCCAGCATTTT.

V and J are TRBV10-3 and TRBJ1-2; D unresolved. Trimming left V 2 bases short and J 3 bases short, with 7 bases between. The CDR3 length is 13 residues. Looked up from germline, CDR1 is ENHRY and CDR2 is SYGVKD. CDR3 coding DNA: TGTGCCATCAGTGAGATTGGAGACTATGGCTACACCTTC. Translating gives CAISEIGDYGYTF.

The chain has TRBV19 and TRBJ1-5, with 7 bases identical to TRBD1. The junction had 6 bases not matched to a gene; V was cut back by 4 bases and J by 0 bases. CDR3 length: 16 amino acids. The germline CDR1 and CDR2 sequences are LNHDA and SQIVND (reference sequence). DNA of the CDR3: TGTGCCAGTAGTAGCAGGGGGTCGTATAGCAATCAGCCCCAGCATTTT. The encoded protein is CASSSRGSYSNQPQHF.

The chain carries TRBV9 and TRBJ1-4, with 8 bases fitting TRBD1. The CDR3 runs 14 residues. V lost 3 bases, J lost 8 bases, and 6 bases stayed unmatched. The germline CDR1 and CDR2 sequences are SGDLS and YYNGEE. The CDR3 nucleotides are TGTGCCAGCAGCGAACGACAGGGGCGGGAAAAACTGTTTTTT. This codes for CASSERQGREKLFF.

This chain joins TRBV30 and TRBJ1-5, with 7 nucleotides matching TRBD1. Losses at the gene ends were 7 bases for V and 1 base for J; bases not matched to a gene: 7. CDR3 length equals 14 residues. Germline CDR1 is GTSNPN and CDR2 is SVGIG (reference sequence). The CDR3 spells CASKTGSSNQPQHF. CDR3 in DNA: TGTGCCTCCAAGACAGGGTCAAGCAATCAGCCCCAGCATTTT.

This rearrangement joins TRBV9 to TRBJ1-3; TRBD1 matches 9 bases. The J segment lost 3 bases and the V segment lost 8 bases, leaving 3 bases of the junction unmatched. The CDR3 contains 13 residues. Germline V gene lookup returns CDR1 SGDLS and CDR2 YYNGEE. CDR3 sequence reads: CASDRGSGNTIYF. DNA for the CDR3: TGTGCCAGTGACAGGGGGAGTGGAAACACCATATATTTT.

The rearrangement uses TRBV30 and TRBJ2-1; D call uncertain. The CDR3 has 14 amino acids. Deletions cut 0 bases from V and 6 bases from J, with 12 bases between. The germline gives CDR1 GTSNPN, CDR2 SVGIG (reference sequence). The CDR3 sequence: CAWSVSRQRNEQFF. DNA for the CDR3: TGTGCCTGGAGTGTATCGCGGCAGCGCAATGAGCAGTTCTTC.

The J gene is TRBJ2-3, the V gene TRBV18; D unclear. In germline, CDR1 is KGHSH, CDR2 LQKENI. Trimming took 2 bases from V and 2 from J, leaving 5 bases between them. The CDR3 spans 13 residues. The CDR3 coding sequence is TGTGCCAGCTCACCAGCAGTCACAGATACGCAGTATTTT. This gives the protein CASSPAVTDTQYF.

The chain couples TRBV6-5 to TRBJ1-5; D is uncertain. Trimming cost V 6 bases and J 0 bases, with 12 bases left between them. CDR3 length: 15 amino acids. CDR1 and CDR2 (germline): MNHEY, SVGAGI. The chain's CDR3 is CASRVGAYSNQPQHF. DNA for the CDR3: TGTGCCAGCAGGGTGGGAGCGTATAGCAATCAGCCCCAGCATTTT.

The CDR3 region has the DNA TGCAGCGTCCGGGGGACCTATAATTCACCCCTCCACTTT. Its translation is CSVRGTYNSPLHF. The genes are TRBV29-1 and TRBJ1-6; possibly TRBD1 for D (5 bases). This CDR3 contains 13 residues. V lost 6 bases and J 2 bases, leaving 8 bases between the germline ends. Germline values: CDR1 SQVTM, CDR2 ANQGSEA.

The CDR3 DNA follows: TGTGCCAGCAGCCGTGGGACAGGGGCTAGCAATCAGCCCCAGCATTTT. This translates into CASSRGTGASNQPQHF. The chain combines TRBV5-6 with TRBJ1-5, with 10 bases lining up with TRBD1. The CDR3 spans 16 residues. The V gene end was trimmed by 4 bases and the J gene end by 0 bases; junction bases not matched to a gene: 4. Germline-derived CDR1 and CDR2 are SGHDT and YYEEEE.

The rearrangement uses TRBV11-2 and TRBJ1-1; TRBD1 matches 7 bases. The CDR3 extends over 15 amino acids. The germline gives CDR1 SGHAT, CDR2 FQNNGV. The trim removed 2 bases at V and 1 base at J, leaving 4 bases unmatched. Here the CDR3 reads CASSLRGQQNTEAFF. The DNA of the CDR3 is TGTGCCAGCAGCTTAAGGGGACAGCAGAACACTGAAGCTTTCTTT.